Given below is one TCR beta chain in context. Its antigen is unidentified. The source of the sample is a study of cytomegalovirus exposure and HLA in healthy donors. General study results and limits: As a later analysis showed, a missense DCLRE1C variant was linked to trimming of TCR beta V- and J-genes. A later look showed TCR association rates differing by HLA locus, highest for DRB1 and lowest for HLA-C.

PCR amplification relied on 60 Vbeta primers (plus 13 Jbeta primers). Authors' data handling: It was a later analysis that counted tens of millions of unique TCR beta chains, of which around 11 million were shared. Some clones are missing from TCRdb's copy, which holds only in-frame ones; the method was immunoSEQ multiplex PCR. The V and J calls and clone size were taken over from that table, and D and trimming were inferred from the DNA. The sample gives under 100,000 clones, roughly 70% of which show up once; roughly 15% is in the top ten. Germline-derived CDR1 and CDR2 are GTSNPN and SVGIG (reference sequence). Trimming stripped 5 bases from V and 7 bases from J, with 9 bases between. This CDR3 has 11 amino acids.

V and J are TRBV30 and TRBJ2-1; tentatively, D is TRBD1 (6 bases). The sample taken for sequencing was PBMCs. The TCR was taken from a woman between 45 and 60 years old in good health and CMV-seropositive. This chain's CDR3 is CAWSRGNEQFF. Here the CDR3 DNA reads TGTGCCTGGTCTAGGGGGAATGAGCAGTTCTTC.